This T cell receptor (beta chain) came from a study of cytomegalovirus exposure and HLA in healthy donors. Study background: Of some 410 genotyped donors, 81% grouped in the Caucasian-associated ancestry cluster.

The CDR3 totals 15 residues. CDR1 and CDR2 (germline): SGHTA, FQGNSA. Trimming pared 4 bases from V and 6 bases from J, leaving 16 bases between. The PCR contained 60 Vbeta and 13 Jbeta primers. TCRdb's table, derived via immunoSEQ multiplex PCR, lists solely in-frame clones and lacks some. The data hold about 63,000 clones, with roughly 80% observed a single time. The rearrangement uses TRBV7-2 and TRBJ2-4; a possible D gene is TRBD1 (8 bases). The sequenced sample consisted of PBMCs. The sequence was obtained from a woman aged 40-49 years in good health and CMV-seropositive. CDR3: CASSSAGQAGNIQYF. Written as DNA, the CDR3 is TGTGCCAGCAGCTCAGCGGGACAGGCCGGAAACATTCAGTACTTC.